This T cell receptor beta chain is drawn from a study of blood T cells in healthy people across ages. The V end lost 2 bases, the J end lost 5 bases, and 8 bases lay between the germline ends. Germline CDR1 is MDHEN and CDR2 is SYDVKM. The CDR3 has 13 residues. The use of a sample-barcoded 5' primer and a J-beta primer mix characterized a second PCR of about 7 to 12 cycles. TCRdb re-called the 5' RACE reads through MiXCR, storing one row per CDR3 protein. The profile shows roughly 1.6 million distinct CDR3 sequences, roughly 32% of them singletons. Isolation yielded PBMCs, at least 7 million per sample, in every case.

This clonotype was sampled from a woman aged 25 to 39 in good health. V gene TRBV28 combines with J gene TRBJ2-3, with D unclear. Sequenced input: blood. CDR3 nucleotides: TGTGCCAGCAGTTTAAACCGGGTAGATACGCAGTATTTT. Amino acids: CASSLNRVDTQYF.